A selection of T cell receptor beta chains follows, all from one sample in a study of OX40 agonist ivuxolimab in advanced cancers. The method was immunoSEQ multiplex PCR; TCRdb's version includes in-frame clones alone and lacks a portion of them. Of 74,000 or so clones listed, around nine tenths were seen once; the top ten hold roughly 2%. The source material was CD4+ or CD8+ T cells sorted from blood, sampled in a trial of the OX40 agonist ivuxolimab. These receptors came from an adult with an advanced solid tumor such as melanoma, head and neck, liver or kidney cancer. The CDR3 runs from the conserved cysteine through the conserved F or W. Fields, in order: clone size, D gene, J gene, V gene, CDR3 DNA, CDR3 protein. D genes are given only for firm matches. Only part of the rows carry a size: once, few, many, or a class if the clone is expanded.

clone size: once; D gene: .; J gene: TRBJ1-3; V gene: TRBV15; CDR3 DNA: TGTGCCACCAGCCGGGACTCTGGAAACACCATATATTTT; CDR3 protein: CATSRDSGNTIYF
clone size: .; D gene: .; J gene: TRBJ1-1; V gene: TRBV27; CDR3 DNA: TGTGCCAGCAGTTTAAATAGGGCGAACACTGAAGCTTTCTTT; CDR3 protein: CASSLNRANTEAFF
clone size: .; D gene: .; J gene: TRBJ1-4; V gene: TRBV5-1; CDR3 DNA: TGCGCCAGCAGCTTGGGTTCCTGGGAAAAACTGTTTTTT; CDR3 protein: CASSLGSWEKLFF
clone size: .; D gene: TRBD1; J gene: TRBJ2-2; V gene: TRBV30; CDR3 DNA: TGTGCCTGGAGGACAGGGATTAGTTTTCCCGGGGAGCTGTTTTTT; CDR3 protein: CAWRTGISFPGELFF
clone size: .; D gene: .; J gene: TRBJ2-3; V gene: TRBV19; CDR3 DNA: TGTGCCAGTAGTTTAGGGCTCGGGGTCACAGATACGCAGTATTTT; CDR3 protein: CASSLGLGVTDTQYF
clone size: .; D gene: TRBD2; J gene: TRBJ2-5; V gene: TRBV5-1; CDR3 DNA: TGCGCCAGCAGCTTGGCCGCGCGGGAGGATGAGACCCAGTACTTC; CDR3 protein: CASSLAAREDETQYF
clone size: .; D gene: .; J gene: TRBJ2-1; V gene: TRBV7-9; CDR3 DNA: TGTGCCAGCAGCTTAGGACGCCTCAATGAGCAGTTCTTC; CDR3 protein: CASSLGRLNEQFF
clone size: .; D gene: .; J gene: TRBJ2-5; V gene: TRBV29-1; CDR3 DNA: TGCAGCGTTGAACTGGGGCGCGGGGAGACCCAGTACTTC; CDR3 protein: CSVELGRGETQYF
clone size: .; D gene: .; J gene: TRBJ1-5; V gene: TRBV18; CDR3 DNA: TGTGCCAGCTCACCAGGATTAATGGGTCAGCCCCAGCATTTT; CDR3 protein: CASSPGLMGQPQHF
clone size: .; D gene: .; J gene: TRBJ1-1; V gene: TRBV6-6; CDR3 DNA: TGTGCCAGCAGTTACGGGTCAGGAAGACTTACTGAAGCTTTCTTT; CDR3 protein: CASSYGSGRLTEAFF
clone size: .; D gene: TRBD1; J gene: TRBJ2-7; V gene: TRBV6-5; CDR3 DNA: TGTGCCAGCAGTCTTGGGACAGGAATAGCCTACGAGCAGTACTTC; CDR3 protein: CASSLGTGIAYEQYF
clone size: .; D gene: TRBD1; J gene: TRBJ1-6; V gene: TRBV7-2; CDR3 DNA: TGTGCCAGCAGAATAGGGACAGGGAGTAATTCACCCCTCCACTTT; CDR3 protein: CASRIGTGSNSPLHF
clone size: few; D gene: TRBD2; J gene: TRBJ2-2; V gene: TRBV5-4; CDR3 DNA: TGTGCCAGCGGCGACCGGGCGGGGGTATTCACCGGGGAGCTGTTTTTT; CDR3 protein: CASGDRAGVFTGELFF
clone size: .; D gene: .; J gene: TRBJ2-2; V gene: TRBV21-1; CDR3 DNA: TGTGCCAGCAGCAAAGAGACAGCCAACACCGGGGAGCTGTTTTTT; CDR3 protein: CASSKETANTGELFF
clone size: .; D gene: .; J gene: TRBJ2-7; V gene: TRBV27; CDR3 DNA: TGTGCCAGCAGTTTATCGATGAGTAACCACGAGCAGTACTTC; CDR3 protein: CASSLSMSNHEQYF
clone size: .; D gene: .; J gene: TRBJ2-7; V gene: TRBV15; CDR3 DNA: TGTGCCACCAGCAGAGATCGTAGGGGATACGAGCAGTACTTC; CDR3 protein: CATSRDRRGYEQYF
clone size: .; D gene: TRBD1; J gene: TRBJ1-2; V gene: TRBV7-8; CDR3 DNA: TGTGCCAGCAGCTCCAGGACAGGGGGGTATGGCTACACCTTC; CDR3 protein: CASSSRTGGYGYTF